What follows are 21 T cell receptor beta chains derived from one specimen sequenced in a study of human thymus T cells. Sequenced by immunoSEQ multiplex PCR; TCRdb stores in-frame clones only, minus some. The sample carries some 130,000 clones, 90% to 95% recorded once. Resections obtained during corrective heart surgery supplied the thymus tissue. What was sequenced was thymus tissue. The receptor source for this set is a boy younger than two with a congenital heart defect but otherwise immunologically healthy.

The genes are TRBV30 and TRBJ2-7; D remains ambiguous. Trimming pared 2 bases from V and 5 bases from J, leaving 13 bases between. The CDR3 is 13 amino acids. Germline V gives CDR1 GTSNPN, CDR2 SVGIG (reference sequence). The CDR3 reads CAWSLPTWDEQYF. The CDR3, as DNA: TGTGCCTGGAGTCTACCGACTTGGGACGAGCAGTACTTC.

This CDR3 reads CASSGDTNQLKDGYTF. As DNA, the CDR3 is TGTGCCAGCAGTGGGGACACAAACCAACTAAAGGATGGCTACACCTTC. The chain couples TRBV6-1 to TRBJ1-2; maybe TRBD1 (6 bases). CDR1 and CDR2 from the germline V gene are MNHNS and SASEGT. V lost 4 bases and J lost 6, with 21 bases in between. The CDR3 loop spans 16 amino acids.

The genes are TRBV13 and TRBJ2-5; the match to TRBD2 covers 13 bases. Looked up from germline, CDR1 is PRHDT and CDR2 is FYEKMQ (reference sequence). The CDR3 contains 20 residues. Trimming took 3 bases from V and 4 from J; bases not matched to a gene: 17. The CDR3 spells CASSFIRERGLAGVSETQYF. The CDR3 DNA sequence: TGTGCCAGCAGCTTTATTCGAGAGAGAGGACTAGCGGGGGTTTCAGAGACCCAGTACTTC.

This clone has just a few counts. This rearrangement joins TRBV2 to TRBJ1-3; the D gene is possibly TRBD1 (5 bases). The CDR3 sequence is 15 residues long. V shed 9 bases and J shed 3 bases, with 18 bases lying between them. The germline CDR1 and CDR2 sequences are SNHLY and FYNNEI. This CDR3 is CASTDIQGIGNTIYF. CDR3 DNA: TGTGCCAGTACGGACATCCAGGGAATTGGAAACACCATATATTTT. The complete variable domain, with remaining parts taken from reference TRBV2 and TRBJ1-3, reads EPEVTQTPSHQVTQMGQEVILRCVPISNHLYFYWYRQILGQKVEFLVSFYNNEISEKSEIFDDQFSVERPDGSNFTLKIRSTKLEDSAMYFCASTDIQGIGNTIYFGEGSWLTVV.

This sequence joins TRBV5-1 and TRBJ1-3; no clear D gene. V was shortened by 4 bases and J by 2 bases, with 10 bases between the two germline ends. The CDR3 totals 14 residues. In germline, CDR1 is SGHRS, CDR2 YFSETQ. CDR3 nucleotides: TGCGCCAGCAGCGCCGGAAGGGCTGGAAACACCATATATTTT. Translated, it gives CASSAGRAGNTIYF.

V gene TRBV4-3 combines with J gene TRBJ2-3; TRBD1 aligns across 10 bases. J lost 5 bases, V lost 4 bases, and 9 bases had no gene match. Germline V gene sequence: CDR1 LGHNA, CDR2 YSLEER. The CDR3 length is 16 residues. The DNA for the CDR3 is TGCGCCAGCAGCCGAAATGACAGGGGGCATCTAGATACGCAGTATTTT. Translating it yields CASSRNDRGHLDTQYF.

The V gene is TRBV5-1, the J gene TRBJ2-1; D not resolved. V was cut by 2 bases and J by 2 bases, with 11 bases left in between. From germline, CDR1 is SGHRS and CDR2 YFSETQ. This CDR3 spans 15 amino acids. CDR3 in amino acids: CASSFLGDAYNEQFF. CDR3 sequence (DNA): TGCGCCAGCAGCTTTCTCGGAGACGCCTACAATGAGCAGTTCTTC. The full variable domain, its missing parts supplied by reference TRBV5-1 and TRBJ2-1, is KAGVTQTPRYLIKTRGQQVTLSCSPISGHRSVSWYQQTPGQGLQFLFEYFSETQRNKGNFPGRFSGRQFSNSRSEMNVSTLELGDSALYLCASSFLGDAYNEQFFGPGTRLTVL.

The DNA for the CDR3 is TGTGCCAGCTCACGTAAGGGGCTCAATTCACCCCTCCACTTT. It encodes CASSRKGLNSPLHF. The V call is TRBV18, the J call TRBJ1-6, with D maybe TRBD1 (5 bases). Germline lookup yields CDR1 KGHSH and CDR2 LQKENI. CDR3 length: 14 amino acids. With 4 bases removed from V and 7 bases from J, the gap between germline ends came to 11 bases.

The CDR3 bases are TGCGCCAGCAGCCAGGGCGGCGGGGGGGCCGATACGCAGTATTTT. As protein: CASSQGGGGADTQYF. The chain uses TRBV4-3 and TRBJ2-3, with TRBD2 identical over 9 bases. The CDR3 loop spans 15 amino acids. With V trimmed by 3 bases and J by 6 bases, 7 bases remained unmatched. Germline V gene sequence: CDR1 LGHNA, CDR2 YSLEER.

The chain uses TRBV9 and TRBJ2-5, with 7 bases lining up with TRBD2. The CDR3 loop spans 15 amino acids. From germline, CDR1 is SGDLS and CDR2 YYNGEE. J lost 2 bases, V lost 0 bases, and 4 bases had no gene match. The CDR3 loop reads CASSVDPLAQETQYF. The CDR3 nucleotides are TGTGCCAGCAGCGTAGATCCACTAGCGCAAGAGACCCAGTACTTC.

The chain couples TRBV6-1 to TRBJ1-1; no definite D call. Germline CDR1 and CDR2: MNHNS and SASEGT. V lost 2 bases to trimming and J lost 0 bases, with 13 bases between them. The CDR3 is 16 residues long. CDR3 protein: CASSEWCAIMNTEAFF. Here the CDR3 DNA reads TGTGCCAGCAGTGAATGGTGCGCGATTATGAACACTGAAGCTTTCTTT.

The genes are TRBV7-9 and TRBJ2-7; possible D gene TRBD2, 7 bases. CDR3 length equals 14 residues. Trimming removed 4 bases from V and 5 bases from J, with 15 bases in between. The germline V gene encodes CDR1 SEHNR and CDR2 FQNEAQ (reference sequence). For the CDR3, the DNA is TGTGCCAGCAGCTCGATCAGGGGAGGGAACGAGCAGTACTTC. This encodes CASSSIRGGNEQYF.

The chain recombines TRBV15 with TRBJ2-7; D is possibly TRBD1 (5 bases). V lost 3 bases and J lost 0, with 12 bases in between. Looked up from germline, CDR1 is LNHNV and CDR2 is YYDKDF (reference sequence). The CDR3 is 15 amino acids. CDR3 in amino acids: CATSSKGDLSYEQYF. CDR3 nucleotide sequence: TGTGCCACCAGCAGTAAAGGGGATCTCTCCTACGAGCAGTACTTC. The whole variable domain, filled in from reference TRBV15 and TRBJ2-7, reads DAMVIQNPRYQVTQFGKPVTLSCSQTLNHNVMYWYQQKSSQAPKLLFHYYDKDFNNEADTPDNFQSRRPNTSFCFLDIRSPGLGDTAMYLCATSSKGDLSYEQYFGPGTRLTVT.

The CDR3 region has the DNA TGTGCCAGCAGTCCGACTAGACTAGCGGTCTACAATGAGCAGTTCTTC. Residues: CASSPTRLAVYNEQFF. V gene TRBV28 combines with J gene TRBJ2-1, with 9 bases lining up with TRBD2. Germline V CDR1 and CDR2: MDHEN, SYDVKM. V was clipped by 5 bases and J by 3 bases; unmatched bases: 8. This CDR3 is 16 amino acids long.

J is TRBJ1-1 and V is TRBV15; 7 nucleotides match TRBD1. Germline CDR1 is LNHNV and CDR2 is YYDKDF (reference sequence). V gave up 0 bases and J gave up 3 bases; unmatched junction bases: 10. CDR3 length: 17 amino acids. CDR3 in amino acids: CATSREDRARRYTEAFF. CDR3 sequence (DNA): TGTGCCACCAGCAGAGAAGACAGGGCTCGGCGGTACACTGAAGCTTTCTTT.

This chain connects TRBV4-1 to TRBJ2-1; 12 bases agree with TRBD1. CDR3 length: 16 amino acids. Germline values: CDR1 MGHRA, CDR2 YSYEKL. The V and J ends lost 4 bases and 7 bases, in that order; junction bases with no gene match: 8. The CDR3 protein is CASSRMGQGAGNEQFF. CDR3 DNA sequence: TGCGCCAGCAGCCGAATGGGACAGGGGGCTGGGAATGAGCAGTTCTTC.

The genes are TRBV27 and TRBJ2-7; D is perhaps TRBD1 (6 bases). The CDR3 runs 11 residues. V lost 6 bases and J 8 bases, leaving 11 bases between the germline ends. The germline CDR1 and CDR2 sequences are MNHEY and SMNVEV (reference sequence). DNA of the CDR3: TGTGCCAGCAGAATGAGGGGGAAGCAGTACTTC. This encodes CASRMRGKQYF.

V and J are TRBV7-2 and TRBJ2-5; tentative D call: TRBD2 (7 bases). The CDR3 is made up of 16 amino acids. The germline V gene has CDR1 SGHTA and CDR2 FQGNSA. Trimming stripped 4 bases from V and 5 bases from J, with 20 bases between. The DNA for the CDR3 is TGTGCCAGCAGCTCCTGGGGGGGGCTAGCAGGGGAGACCCAGTACTTC. Translating gives CASSSWGGLAGETQYF.

The chain uses TRBV4-3 and TRBJ2-3, with unresolved D. Germline V gene data show CDR1 as LGHNA and CDR2 as YSLEER. V dropped 0 bases and J dropped 5 bases, with 18 bases sitting between them. This CDR3 is 17 amino acids long. The CDR3 region is CASSQDFPRQIEDTQYF. The CDR3 DNA follows: TGCGCCAGCAGCCAAGATTTCCCGAGACAAATAGAAGATACGCAGTATTTT.

The CDR3 spells CASSSVGHDGYTF. CDR3 DNA: TGCGCCAGCAGCTCGGTAGGCCACGATGGCTACACCTTC. The chain links TRBV5-1 to TRBJ1-2, with unresolved D. CDR3 length: 13 amino acids. CDR1 is SGHRS, CDR2 YFSETQ, per germline. V was trimmed by 3 bases and J by 6 bases, leaving 12 bases between them. The complete variable domain, with remaining parts taken from reference TRBV5-1 and TRBJ1-2, reads KAGVTQTPRYLIKTRGQQVTLSCSPISGHRSVSWYQQTPGQGLQFLFEYFSETQRNKGNFPGRFSGRQFSNSRSEMNVSTLELGDSALYLCASSSVGHDGYTFGSGTRLTVV.

The chain employs TRBV6-5 and TRBJ2-1; D call uncertain. V lost 2 bases and J 7 bases, leaving 6 bases between the germline ends. The germline gives CDR1 MNHEY, CDR2 SVGAGI. The CDR3 totals 12 residues. The CDR3 loop reads CASSYDGNEQFF. The CDR3 region has the DNA TGTGCCAGCAGTTACGACGGTAATGAGCAGTTCTTC.